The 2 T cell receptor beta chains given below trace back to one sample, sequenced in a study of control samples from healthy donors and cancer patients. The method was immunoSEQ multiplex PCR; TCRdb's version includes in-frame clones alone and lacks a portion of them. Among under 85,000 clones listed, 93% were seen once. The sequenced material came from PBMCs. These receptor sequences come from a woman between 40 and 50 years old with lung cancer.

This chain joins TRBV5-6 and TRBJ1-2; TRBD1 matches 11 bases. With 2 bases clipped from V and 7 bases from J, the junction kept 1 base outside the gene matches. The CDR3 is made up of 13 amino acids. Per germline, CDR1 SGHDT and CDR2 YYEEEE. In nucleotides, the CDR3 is TGTGCCAGCAGCTTTGGGACAGGGGGTGGCTACACCTTC. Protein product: CASSFGTGGGYTF.

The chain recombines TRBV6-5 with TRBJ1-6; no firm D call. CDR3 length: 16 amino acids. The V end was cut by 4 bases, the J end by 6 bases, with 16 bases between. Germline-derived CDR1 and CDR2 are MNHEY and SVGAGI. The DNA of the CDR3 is TGTGCCAGCAGTTTTCTCAGGACGGCGGGTAATTCACCCCTCCACTTT. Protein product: CASSFLRTAGNSPLHF.